A selection of T cell receptor beta chains follows, all from one sample in a study of blood T cells in healthy people across ages. TCRdb fed the 5' RACE reads into MiXCR, producing one record per CDR3 protein. The data contain about 600,000 distinct CDR3 sequences, around half of them seen just once; the ten biggest clones take up around 25%. Sample: blood. The source of these receptors is a man at least 80 years old in good health. Each CDR3 is given with its conserved first and last residue. Fields, in order: V gene, CDR3 length, J gene, clone size, CDR3 protein. Part of the rows lack a size; the others show once, few, many or a class for expanded clones.

TRBV7-2	17	TRBJ2-5	-	CASSFTLARSTGETQYF
TRBV7-9	13	TRBJ1-2	-	CASSAEGRGGYTF
TRBV6-1	15	TRBJ2-1	few	CASSEASSGVNEQFF
TRBV7-6	15	TRBJ2-4	-	CASSIGQLAKNIQYF
TRBV12-5	14	TRBJ2-1	-	CASGLGLLYNEQFF
TRBV6-5	15	TRBJ1-2	-	CASSRLDRANYGYTF
TRBV15	16	-	-	CATSSYRTGSSYEQYF
TRBV12-3/TRBV12-4	16	TRBJ2-3	few	CASSPRDRVYPDTQYF
TRBV10-3	19	TRBJ2-1	once	CAIRGTGDPAQRGFTEQFF
TRBV7-2	14	TRBJ2-3	few	CASSPGYRADTQYF
TRBV3-1	11	TRBJ2-7	few	CASSQAGLQYF
TRBV6-5	13	TRBJ2-5	many	CASSVGTAETQYF
TRBV5-6	15	TRBJ2-3	-	CASSLGGRASDTQYF
TRBV21-1	11	TRBJ2-7	few	CASSPLVEQYF
TRBV27	14	TRBJ1-2	few	CASKLGTGPAGYTF
TRBV12-3/TRBV12-4	15	TRBJ2-3	-	CASSFRRGVTDTQYF
TRBV6-2/TRBV6-3	13	TRBJ2-5	many	CASTLTGSETQYF
TRBV7-2	17	TRBJ1-6	-	CASSPDVTSSYNSPLHF
TRBV12-3/TRBV12-4	12	TRBJ1-5	few	CASSWRSQPQHF
TRBV19	14	TRBJ2-1	-	CASSAQGAQDEQFF
TRBV7-3	17	TRBJ1-1	few	CASSLNPPGGGYTEAFF
TRBV6-2/TRBV6-3	18	TRBJ2-1	-	CASSSTSTGYFMYNEQFF
TRBV5-5	14	TRBJ2-2	many	CASSLTANTGELFF
TRBV6-1	19	TRBJ2-1	-	CASSRHMRTSGGDYNEQFF
TRBV5-1	13	TRBJ2-7	few	CASSERLSYEQYF
TRBV3-1	14	TRBJ2-7	-	CASSQDLGRAEQYF
TRBV15	14	TRBJ2-1	-	CATSKDRVYNEQFF
TRBV11-3	13	TRBJ2-1	-	CASSLEEDNEQFF
TRBV5-6	17	TRBJ1-2	-	CASSRGTGAQHYYGYTF
TRBV7-2	12	TRBJ2-3	once	CARRGGSDAQYF
TRBV25-1	14	TRBJ1-2	-	CASSRVGKNYGYTF
TRBV7-8	14	TRBJ1-2	-	CASSLAWVTYGYTF
TRBV28	13	TRBJ1-5	-	CASRTGVNQPQHF
TRBV7-2	13	TRBJ1-2	few	CASSPRTGGGYTF
TRBV4-3	16	TRBJ2-1	-	CASSHGLGQGVREQFF
TRBV20-1	13	TRBJ2-5	once	CSATSATQETQYF
TRBV7-9	14	TRBJ2-3	few	CASSPGTEADTQYF
TRBV12-3/TRBV12-4	14	TRBJ2-7	-	CASSLIGVTGEQYF
TRBV12-3/TRBV12-4	13	TRBJ2-5	-	CASAGQLRGEQYF
TRBV18	15	TRBJ2-1	-	CASSPGLAGGNEQFF
TRBV6-6	17	TRBJ2-5	few	CASSYDRGAASQETQYF
TRBV15	14	TRBJ1-6	-	CATSRAGGNSPLHF
TRBV29-1	17	TRBJ2-5	-	CSVEETFGGRARETQYF
TRBV11-3	16	TRBJ2-1	-	CASSPRTGREGVWQFF